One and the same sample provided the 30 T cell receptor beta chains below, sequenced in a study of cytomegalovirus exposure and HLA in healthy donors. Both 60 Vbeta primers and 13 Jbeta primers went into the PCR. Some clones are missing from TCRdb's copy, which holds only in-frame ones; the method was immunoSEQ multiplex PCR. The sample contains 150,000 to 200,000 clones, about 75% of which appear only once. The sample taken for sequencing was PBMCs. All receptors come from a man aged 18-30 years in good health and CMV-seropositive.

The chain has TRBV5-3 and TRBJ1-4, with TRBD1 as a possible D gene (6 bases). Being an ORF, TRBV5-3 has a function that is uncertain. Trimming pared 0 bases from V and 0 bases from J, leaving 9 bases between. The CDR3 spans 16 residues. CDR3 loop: CARSLDDRTTNEKLFF. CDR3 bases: TGTGCCAGAAGCTTGGACGACAGGACAACTAATGAAAAACTGTTTTTT.

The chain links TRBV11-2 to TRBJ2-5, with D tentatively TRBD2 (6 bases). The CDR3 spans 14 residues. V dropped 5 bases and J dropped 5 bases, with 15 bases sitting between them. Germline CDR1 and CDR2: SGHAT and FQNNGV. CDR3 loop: CASSPGGMGETQYF. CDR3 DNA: TGTGCCAGCAGCCCCGGGGGTATGGGGGAGACCCAGTACTTC.

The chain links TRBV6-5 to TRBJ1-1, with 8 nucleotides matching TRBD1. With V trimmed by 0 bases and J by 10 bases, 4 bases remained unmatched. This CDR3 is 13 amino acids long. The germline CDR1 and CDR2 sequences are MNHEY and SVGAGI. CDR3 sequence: CASSYSIGQGAFF. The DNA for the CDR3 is TGTGCCAGCAGTTACTCGATCGGACAGGGAGCTTTCTTT.

Here the CDR3 reads CASSFHDRSFNSNQPQHF. CDR3 sequence (DNA): TGTGCCAGCAGTTTCCATGACAGAAGCTTTAATAGCAATCAGCCCCAGCATTTT. The chain joins TRBV27 to TRBJ1-5, with a tentative D call TRBD1 (5 bases). Germline V CDR1 and CDR2: MNHEY, SMNVEV (reference sequence). This CDR3 is built from 18 residues. Deletions cut 3 bases from V and 0 bases from J, with 18 bases between.

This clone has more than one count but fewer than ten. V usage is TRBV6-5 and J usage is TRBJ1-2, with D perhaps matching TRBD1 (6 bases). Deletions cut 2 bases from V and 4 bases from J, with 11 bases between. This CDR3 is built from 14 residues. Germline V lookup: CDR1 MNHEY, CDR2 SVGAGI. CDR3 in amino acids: CASSYADSTYGYTF. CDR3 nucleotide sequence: TGTGCCAGCAGTTACGCGGACAGTACCTATGGCTACACCTTC.

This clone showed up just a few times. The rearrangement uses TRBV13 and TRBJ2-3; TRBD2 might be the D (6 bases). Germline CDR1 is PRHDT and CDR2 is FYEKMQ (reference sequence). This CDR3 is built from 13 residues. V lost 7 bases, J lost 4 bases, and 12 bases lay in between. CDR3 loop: CASNWGEADTQYF. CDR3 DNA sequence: TGTGCCAGCAACTGGGGGGAGGCAGATACGCAGTATTTT.

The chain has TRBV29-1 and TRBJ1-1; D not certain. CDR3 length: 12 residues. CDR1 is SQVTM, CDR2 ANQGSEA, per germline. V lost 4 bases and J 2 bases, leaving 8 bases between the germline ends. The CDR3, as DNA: TGCAGCGTTGGCATGAGCAACACTGAAGCTTTCTTT. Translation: CSVGMSNTEAFF.

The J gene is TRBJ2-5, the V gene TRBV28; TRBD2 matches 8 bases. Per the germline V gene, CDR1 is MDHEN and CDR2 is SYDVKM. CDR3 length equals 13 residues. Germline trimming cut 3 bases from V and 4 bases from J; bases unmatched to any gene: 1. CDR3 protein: CASSFAGGETQYF. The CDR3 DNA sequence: TGTGCCAGCAGTTTTGCGGGGGGAGAGACCCAGTACTTC.

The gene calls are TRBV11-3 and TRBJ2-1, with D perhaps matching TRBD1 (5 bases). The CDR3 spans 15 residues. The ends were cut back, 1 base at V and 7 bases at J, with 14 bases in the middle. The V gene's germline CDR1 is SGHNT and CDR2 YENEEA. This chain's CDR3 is CASSLVQGIGNEQFF. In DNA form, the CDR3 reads TGTGCCAGCAGCTTAGTTCAGGGAATTGGGAATGAGCAGTTCTTC. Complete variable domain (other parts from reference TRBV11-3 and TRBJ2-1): EAGVVQSPRYKIIEKKQPVAFWCNPISGHNTLYWYLQNLGQGPELLIRYENEEAVDDSQLPKDRFSAERLKGVDSTLKIQPAELGDSAVYLCASSLVQGIGNEQFFGPGTRLTVL.

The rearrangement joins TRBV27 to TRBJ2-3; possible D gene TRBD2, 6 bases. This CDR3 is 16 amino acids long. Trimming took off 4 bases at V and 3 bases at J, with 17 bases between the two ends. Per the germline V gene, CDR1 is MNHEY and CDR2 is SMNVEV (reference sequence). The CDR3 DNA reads TGTGCCAGCAGTTCATCCGGGAGAGGTGTTACAGATACGCAGTATTTT. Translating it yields CASSSSGRGVTDTQYF.

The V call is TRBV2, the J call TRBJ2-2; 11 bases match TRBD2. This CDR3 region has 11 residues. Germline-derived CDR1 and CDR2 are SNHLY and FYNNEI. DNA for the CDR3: TGTGCTAGCGGGAGGGTAGGGGAGCTGTTTTTT. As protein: CASGRVGELFF.

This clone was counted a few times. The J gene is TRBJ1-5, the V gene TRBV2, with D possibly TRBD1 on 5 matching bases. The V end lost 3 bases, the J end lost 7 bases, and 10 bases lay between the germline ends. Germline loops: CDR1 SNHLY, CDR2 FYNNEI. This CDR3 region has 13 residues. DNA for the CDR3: TGTGCCAGCAGTGACAGGGTAAGGCAGCCCCAGCATTTT. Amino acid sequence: CASSDRVRQPQHF. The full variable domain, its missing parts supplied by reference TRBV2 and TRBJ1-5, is EPEVTQTPSHQVTQMGQEVILRCVPISNHLYFYWYRQILGQKVEFLVSFYNNEISEKSEIFDDQFSVERPDGSNFTLKIRSTKLEDSAMYFCASSDRVRQPQHFGDGTRLSIL.

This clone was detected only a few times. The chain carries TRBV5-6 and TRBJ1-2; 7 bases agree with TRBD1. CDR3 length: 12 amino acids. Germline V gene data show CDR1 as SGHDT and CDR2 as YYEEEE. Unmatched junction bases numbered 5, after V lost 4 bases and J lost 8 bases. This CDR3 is CASSQGQNGYTF. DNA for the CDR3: TGTGCCAGCAGCCAGGGACAGAACGGCTACACCTTC.

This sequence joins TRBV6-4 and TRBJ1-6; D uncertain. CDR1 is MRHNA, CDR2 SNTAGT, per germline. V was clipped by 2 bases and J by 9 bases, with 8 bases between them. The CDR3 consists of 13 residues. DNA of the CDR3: TGTGCCAGCAGTGACATAAACGGTTCACCCCTCCACTTT. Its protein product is CASSDINGSPLHF.

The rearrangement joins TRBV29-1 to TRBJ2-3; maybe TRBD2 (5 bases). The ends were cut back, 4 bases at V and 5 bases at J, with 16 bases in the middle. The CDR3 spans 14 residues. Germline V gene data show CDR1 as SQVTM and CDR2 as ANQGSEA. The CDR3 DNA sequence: TGCAGCGTTGGTTCCCGGGGAGATGGAGATACGCAGTATTTT. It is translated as CSVGSRGDGDTQYF.

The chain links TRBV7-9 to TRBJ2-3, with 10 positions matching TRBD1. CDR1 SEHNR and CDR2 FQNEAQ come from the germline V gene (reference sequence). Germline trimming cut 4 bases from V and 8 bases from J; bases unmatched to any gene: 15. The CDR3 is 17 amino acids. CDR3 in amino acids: CASSSNMGQGLGATQYF. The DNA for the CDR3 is TGTGCCAGCAGCTCAAACATGGGACAGGGGCTAGGGGCTACGCAGTATTTT.

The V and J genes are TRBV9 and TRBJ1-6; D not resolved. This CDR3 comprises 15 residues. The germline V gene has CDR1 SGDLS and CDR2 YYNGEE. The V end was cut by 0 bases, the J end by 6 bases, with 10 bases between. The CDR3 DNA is TGTGCCAGCAGCGTAGGTCTAGGCTTTAATTCACCCCTCCACTTT. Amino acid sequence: CASSVGLGFNSPLHF. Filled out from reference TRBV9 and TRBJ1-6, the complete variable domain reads DSGVTQTPKHLITATGQRVTLRCSPRSGDLSVYWYQQSLDQGLQFLIQYYNGEERAKGNILERFSAQQFPDLHSELNLSSLELGDSALYFCASSVGLGFNSPLHFGNGTRLTVT.

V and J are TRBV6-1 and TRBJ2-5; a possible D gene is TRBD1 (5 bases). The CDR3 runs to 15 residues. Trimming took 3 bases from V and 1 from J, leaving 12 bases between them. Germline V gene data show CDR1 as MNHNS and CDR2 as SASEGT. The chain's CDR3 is CASSEEDRIQETQYF. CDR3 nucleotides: TGTGCCAGCAGTGAGGAAGACAGAATCCAAGAGACCCAGTACTTC.

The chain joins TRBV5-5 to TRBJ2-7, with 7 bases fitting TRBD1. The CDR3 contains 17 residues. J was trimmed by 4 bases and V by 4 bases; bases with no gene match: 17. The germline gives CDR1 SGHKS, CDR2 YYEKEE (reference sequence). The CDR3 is CASSLDHLTGAGYEQYV. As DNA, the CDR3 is TGTGCCAGCAGCCTGGACCATTTAACAGGGGCGGGTTACGAGCAGTACGTC.

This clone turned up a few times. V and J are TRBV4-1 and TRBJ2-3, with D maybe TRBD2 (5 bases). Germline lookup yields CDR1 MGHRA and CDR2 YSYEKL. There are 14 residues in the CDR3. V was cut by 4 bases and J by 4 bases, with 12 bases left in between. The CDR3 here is CASSLTSGPDTQYF. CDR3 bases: TGCGCCAGCAGCCTAACCAGCGGCCCAGATACGCAGTATTTT.

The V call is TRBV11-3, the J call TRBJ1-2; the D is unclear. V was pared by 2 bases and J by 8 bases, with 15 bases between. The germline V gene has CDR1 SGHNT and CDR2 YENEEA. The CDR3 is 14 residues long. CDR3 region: CASSLSPNLEGYTF. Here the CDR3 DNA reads TGTGCCAGCAGCTTAAGCCCCAATTTAGAAGGCTACACCTTC. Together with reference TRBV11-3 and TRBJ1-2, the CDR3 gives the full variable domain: EAGVVQSPRYKIIEKKQPVAFWCNPISGHNTLYWYLQNLGQGPELLIRYENEEAVDDSQLPKDRFSAERLKGVDSTLKIQPAELGDSAVYLCASSLSPNLEGYTFGSGTRLTVV.

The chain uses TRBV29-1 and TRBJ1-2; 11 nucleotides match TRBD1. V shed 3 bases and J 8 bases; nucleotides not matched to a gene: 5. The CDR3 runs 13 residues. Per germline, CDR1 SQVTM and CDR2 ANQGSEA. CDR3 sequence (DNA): TGCAGCGTTGAGGGACAGGGGGAAATGGGCTACACCTTC. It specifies CSVEGQGEMGYTF. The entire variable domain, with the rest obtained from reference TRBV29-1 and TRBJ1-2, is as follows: SAVISQKPSRDICQRGTSLTIQCQVDSQVTMMFWYRQQPGQSLTLIATANQGSEATYESGFVIDKFPISRPNLTFSTLTVSNMSPEDSSIYLCSVEGQGEMGYTFGSGTRLTVV.

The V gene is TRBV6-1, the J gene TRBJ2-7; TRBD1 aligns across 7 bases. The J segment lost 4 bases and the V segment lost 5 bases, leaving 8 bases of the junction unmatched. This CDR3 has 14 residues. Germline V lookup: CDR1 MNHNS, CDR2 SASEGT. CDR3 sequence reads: CASSQGVVGYEQYV. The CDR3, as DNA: TGTGCCAGCAGTCAGGGGGTGGTTGGTTACGAGCAGTACGTC.

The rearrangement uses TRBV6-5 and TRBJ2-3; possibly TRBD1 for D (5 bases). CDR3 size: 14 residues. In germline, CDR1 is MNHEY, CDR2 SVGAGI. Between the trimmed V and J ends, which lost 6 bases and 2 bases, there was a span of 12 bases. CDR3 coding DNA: TGTGCCAGCAGATGGACACAATCCACAGATACGCAGTATTTT. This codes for CASRWTQSTDTQYF.

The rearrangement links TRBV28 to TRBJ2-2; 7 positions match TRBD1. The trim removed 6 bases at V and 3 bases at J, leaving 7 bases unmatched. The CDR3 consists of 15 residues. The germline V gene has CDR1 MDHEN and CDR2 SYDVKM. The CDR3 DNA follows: TGTGCCAGCAGGAAACAGGGGCCCCACACCGGGGAGCTGTTTTTT. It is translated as CASRKQGPHTGELFF.

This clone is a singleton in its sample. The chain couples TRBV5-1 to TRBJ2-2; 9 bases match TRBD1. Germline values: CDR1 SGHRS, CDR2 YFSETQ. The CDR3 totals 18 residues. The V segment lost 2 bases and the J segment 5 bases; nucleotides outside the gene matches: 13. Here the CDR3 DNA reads TGCGCCAGCAGCTTCGGGACGGGACAGGGAGCCGATACCGGGGAGCTGTTTTTT. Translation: CASSFGTGQGADTGELFF.

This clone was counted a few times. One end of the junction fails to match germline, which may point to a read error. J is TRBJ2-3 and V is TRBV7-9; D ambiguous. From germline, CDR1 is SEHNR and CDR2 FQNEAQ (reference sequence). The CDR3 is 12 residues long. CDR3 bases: TGTTCCAGCAGCTACATCACAGATACGCAGTATTTT. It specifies CSSSYITDTQYF.

The CDR3 sequence is CASSETGDEQYV. The CDR3 bases are TGTGCCAGCAGTGAAACAGGGGACGAGCAGTACGTC. V usage is TRBV2 and J usage is TRBJ2-7; 7 bases are a match to TRBD1. The CDR3 has 12 amino acids. Germline V CDR1 and CDR2: SNHLY, FYNNEI. The junction had 0 bases not matched to a gene; V was cut back by 2 bases and J by 5 bases.

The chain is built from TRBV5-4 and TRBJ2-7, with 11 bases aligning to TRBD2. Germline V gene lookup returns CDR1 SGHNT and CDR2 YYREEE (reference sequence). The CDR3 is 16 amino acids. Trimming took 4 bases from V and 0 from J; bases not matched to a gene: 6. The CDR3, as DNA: TGTGCCAGCAGCCTAGCGGGGGGTCAGAGCTCCTACGAGCAGTACGTC. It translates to CASSLAGGQSSYEQYV.

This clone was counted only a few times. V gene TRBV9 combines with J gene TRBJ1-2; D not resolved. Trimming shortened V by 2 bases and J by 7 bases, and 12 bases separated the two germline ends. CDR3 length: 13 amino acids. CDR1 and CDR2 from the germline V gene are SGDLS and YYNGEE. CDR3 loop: CASSVDKLGGYTF. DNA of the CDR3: TGTGCCAGCAGCGTCGACAAGCTGGGTGGCTACACCTTC.